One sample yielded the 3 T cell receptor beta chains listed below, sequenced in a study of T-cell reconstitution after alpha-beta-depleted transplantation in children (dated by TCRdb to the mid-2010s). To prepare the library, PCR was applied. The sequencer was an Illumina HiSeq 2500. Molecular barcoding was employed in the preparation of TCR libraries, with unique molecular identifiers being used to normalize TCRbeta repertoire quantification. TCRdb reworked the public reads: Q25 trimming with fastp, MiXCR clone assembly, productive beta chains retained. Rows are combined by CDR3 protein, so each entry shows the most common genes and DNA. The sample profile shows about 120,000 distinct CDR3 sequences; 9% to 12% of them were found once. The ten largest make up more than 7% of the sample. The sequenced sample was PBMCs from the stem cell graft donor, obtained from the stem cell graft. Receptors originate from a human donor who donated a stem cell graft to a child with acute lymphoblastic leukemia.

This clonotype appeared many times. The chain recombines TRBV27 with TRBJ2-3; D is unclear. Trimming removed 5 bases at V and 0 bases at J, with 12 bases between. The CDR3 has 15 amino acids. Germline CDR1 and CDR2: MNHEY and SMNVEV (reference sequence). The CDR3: CASSPLWASTDTQYF. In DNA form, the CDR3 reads TGTGCCAGCAGTCCTCTCTGGGCTAGCACAGATACGCAGTATTTT.

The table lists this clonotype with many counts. DNA for the CDR3: TGTGCCAGCAGTTTATTGGGTGGGAACTATGGCTACACCTTC. This sequence encodes CASSLLGGNYGYTF. J is TRBJ1-2 and V is TRBV28; no definite D call. This CDR3 comprises 14 residues. V lost 1 base and J lost 2, with 8 bases in between. Germline V gene data show CDR1 as MDHEN and CDR2 as SYDVKM.

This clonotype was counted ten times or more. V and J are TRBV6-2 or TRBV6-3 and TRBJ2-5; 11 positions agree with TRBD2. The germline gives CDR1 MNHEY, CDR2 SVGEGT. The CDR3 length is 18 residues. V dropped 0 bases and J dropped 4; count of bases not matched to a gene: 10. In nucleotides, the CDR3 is TGTGCCAGCAGTTACTCCACCCTACGACTAGCGGGACGAGAGACCCAGTACTTC. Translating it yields CASSYSTLRLAGRETQYF.